The sequence of this T cell receptor (beta chain) was determined in a study of T cell repertoires in aging, cancer and after chemotherapy. General observations from the study: Loss of evenness, beyond lost richness, contributed to age-related TCR diversity decline in cancer patients.

Amplification of TCR beta used genomic DNA extracted from peripheral blood. This clonotype has only a few counts. Its target is unknown. CDR1 and CDR2 from the germline V gene are SGHTA and FQGTGA. V was trimmed by 4 bases and J by 7 bases, leaving 14 bases between them. The CDR3 consists of 14 residues. Rearranged V-D-J TRB sequences were amplified with a mixed TRB-A/B primer pool. TCRdb redid the calling of the multiplex PCR reads with MiXCR, one entry per CDR3 protein. This sample yields 4,500 or so distinct CDR3 sequences, of which around 29% are seen a single time; roughly 45% belongs to the top ten.

Sample: blood. The receptor's source is a human donor in good health. This rearrangement joins TRBV7-3 to TRBJ2-1; tentative D call: TRBD1 (6 bases). CDR3 protein: CASSSLKQGNEQFF. The CDR3 DNA is TGTGCCAGCAGCTCGCTGAAACAGGGAAATGAGCAGTTCTTC.